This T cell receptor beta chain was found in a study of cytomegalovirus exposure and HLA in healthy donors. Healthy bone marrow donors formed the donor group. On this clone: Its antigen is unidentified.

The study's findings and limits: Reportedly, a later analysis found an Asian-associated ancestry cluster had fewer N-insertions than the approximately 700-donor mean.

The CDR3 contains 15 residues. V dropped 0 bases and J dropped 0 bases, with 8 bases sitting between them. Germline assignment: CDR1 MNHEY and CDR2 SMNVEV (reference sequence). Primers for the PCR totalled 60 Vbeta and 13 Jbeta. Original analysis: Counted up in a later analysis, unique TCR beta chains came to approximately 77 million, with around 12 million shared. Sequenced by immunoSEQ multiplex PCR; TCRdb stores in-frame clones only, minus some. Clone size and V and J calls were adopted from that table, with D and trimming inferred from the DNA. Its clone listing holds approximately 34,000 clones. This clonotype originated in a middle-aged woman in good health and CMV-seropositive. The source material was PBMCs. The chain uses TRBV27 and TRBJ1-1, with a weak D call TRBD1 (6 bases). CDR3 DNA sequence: TGTGCCAGCAGTTTATCAGGGGGTATGAACACTGAAGCTTTCTTT. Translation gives CASSLSGGMNTEAFF.